A single sample is the source of the 15 T cell receptor beta chains below, sequenced in a study of shared clonotypes between healthy human individuals. Sequencing used immunoSEQ multiplex PCR; TCRdb keeps in-frame clones, though not all of them. Of about 690,000 clones listed, less than 95% are singletons. The sequenced sample was memory CD8+ T cells from PBMCs. Subset: CD45RO+ cells pooled with CCR7-negative TemRA cells. These receptors were obtained from a man between 18 and 29 years old in good health. Some clones in this sample may be carry-over from other donors' samples.

The rearrangement uses TRBV28 and TRBJ1-1; possible D gene TRBD1, 5 bases. The CDR3 has 14 amino acids. V lost 4 bases, J lost 4 bases, and 13 bases lay in between. Germline CDR1 MDHEN, CDR2 SYDVKM. Here the CDR3 reads CASSWGQGPTEAFF. The CDR3 nucleotides read TGTGCCAGCAGTTGGGGCCAAGGCCCCACTGAAGCTTTCTTT. The full variable domain, in which reference TRBV28 and TRBJ1-1 provide the parts outside the CDR3, is DVKVTQSSRYLVKRTGEKVFLECVQDMDHENMFWYRQDPGLGLRLIYFSYDVKMKEKGDIPEGYSVSREKKERFSLILESASTNQTSMYLCASSWGQGPTEAFFGQGTRLTVV.

The chain has TRBV29-1 and TRBJ1-2; 7 nucleotides match TRBD1. The CDR3 consists of 15 residues. The ends lost 5 bases at V and 4 bases at J; junction bases unmatched: 13. In germline, CDR1 is SQVTM, CDR2 ANQGSEA. CDR3 in DNA: TGCAGCGTTTATGGACAGGATGCTCCCTTCTATGGCTACACCTTC. Amino acid sequence: CSVYGQDAPFYGYTF.

The chain carries TRBV2 and TRBJ2-7; TRBD1 is a possible D gene (5 bases). Germline V CDR1 and CDR2: SNHLY, FYNNEI. V shed 0 bases and J shed 0 bases, with 18 bases lying between them. CDR3 length: 18 amino acids. The CDR3 DNA is TGTGCCAGCAGTGAAGCGCTTCAGACAGTAAGGCTCTCCTACGAGCAGTACTTC. Amino acid sequence: CASSEALQTVRLSYEQYF.

This sequence joins TRBV7-9 and TRBJ1-6; no definite D call. Germline loops: CDR1 SEHNR, CDR2 FQNEAQ (reference sequence). The V end lost 1 base, the J end lost 9 bases, and 4 bases lay between the germline ends. The CDR3 has 12 residues. The CDR3 loop is CASSLGGSPLHF. The CDR3 DNA sequence: TGTGCCAGCAGCTTAGGCGGTTCACCCCTCCACTTT.

About this clone: The identical CDR3 is also encoded by other nucleotide sequences in the sample. This sequence joins TRBV4-1 and TRBJ2-1; D is unresolved. Per germline, CDR1 MGHRA and CDR2 YSYEKL. CDR3 size: 14 residues. Trimming pared 0 bases from V and 5 bases from J, leaving 8 bases between. CDR3 amino acids: CASSQDPGHNEQFF. The CDR3 region has the DNA TGCGCCAGCAGCCAAGATCCCGGACACAATGAGCAGTTCTTC.

The chain employs TRBV28 and TRBJ1-2; D is possibly TRBD1 (6 bases). The CDR3 totals 15 residues. The germline V gene has CDR1 MDHEN and CDR2 SYDVKM. V lost 6 bases, J lost 3 bases, and 17 bases lay in between. In nucleotides, the CDR3 is TGTGCCAGCAGCCTGAGTGGGGGGGCAGACTATGGCTACACCTTC. This codes for CASSLSGGADYGYTF.

V is TRBV10-2 and J is TRBJ2-3; D uncertain. The ends were cut back, 3 bases at V and 11 bases at J, with 12 bases in the middle. The CDR3 length is 12 residues. CDR1 and CDR2 from the germline V gene are WSHSY and SAAADI. CDR3 nucleotide sequence: TGCGCCAGCAGTGACGGACGGGCCTTGCAGTATTTT. This encodes CASSDGRALQYF.

This clone appeared many times. This chain joins TRBV7-8 and TRBJ1-1; 8 positions agree with TRBD1. The ends lost 3 bases at V and 5 bases at J; junction bases unmatched: 8. This CDR3 spans 15 amino acids. Germline V gene lookup returns CDR1 SGHVS and CDR2 FQNEAQ. This chain's CDR3 is CASSFIPGGITEAFF. The DNA for the CDR3 is TGTGCCAGCAGCTTTATCCCAGGGGGCATTACTGAAGCTTTCTTT.

The V gene is TRBV4-1, the J gene TRBJ1-2; 7 nucleotides align to TRBD1. CDR1 is MGHRA, CDR2 YSYEKL, per germline. The CDR3 sequence is 12 residues long. The V segment lost 4 bases and the J segment 9 bases; nucleotides outside the gene matches: 5. The CDR3 sequence: CASSPDRRSYTF. CDR3 DNA: TGCGCCAGCAGCCCGGACAGGCGGAGCTACACCTTC.

This chain joins TRBV5-1 and TRBJ2-4; possible D gene TRBD2, 6 bases. The CDR3 spans 13 residues. V was pared by 6 bases and J by 7 bases, with 14 bases between. CDR1 is SGHRS and CDR2 is YFSETQ in the germline V gene. CDR3 sequence (DNA): TGCGCCAGCACCTACCCCGGGACTAACATTCAGTACTTC. As protein: CASTYPGTNIQYF.

The V gene is TRBV9, the J gene TRBJ2-1, with 9 bases identical to TRBD2. Per germline, CDR1 SGDLS and CDR2 YYNGEE. The CDR3 loop spans 16 amino acids. The ends lost 0 bases at V and 6 bases at J; junction bases unmatched: 7. CDR3 protein: CASSVVGGSGSNEQFF. CDR3 bases: TGTGCCAGCAGCGTAGTAGGAGGTAGCGGGAGCAATGAGCAGTTCTTC.

The V and J genes are TRBV7-6 and TRBJ1-2; D might be TRBD1 (6 bases). The CDR3 extends over 14 amino acids. Trimming took 1 base from V and 4 from J, leaving 10 bases between them. Germline V gene lookup returns CDR1 SGHVS and CDR2 FNYEAQ. The CDR3 reads CASSLGVGAYGYTF. The CDR3 nucleotides read TGTGCCAGCAGCTTAGGGGTGGGGGCCTATGGCTACACCTTC.

The gene calls are TRBV28 and TRBJ2-7; 8 bases align to TRBD1. The V gene end was trimmed by 3 bases and the J gene end by 4 bases; junction bases not matched to a gene: 5. CDR3 length equals 14 residues. Per germline, CDR1 MDHEN and CDR2 SYDVKM. The DNA for the CDR3 is TGTGCCAGCAGTTTTGAGGACAGGGAATACGAGCAGTACTTC. It specifies CASSFEDREYEQYF. Full variable domain (missing parts from reference TRBV28 and TRBJ2-7): DVKVTQSSRYLVKRTGEKVFLECVQDMDHENMFWYRQDPGLGLRLIYFSYDVKMKEKGDIPEGYSVSREKKERFSLILESASTNQTSMYLCASSFEDREYEQYFGPGTRLTVT.

The rearrangement uses TRBV11-2 and TRBJ2-5; possibly TRBD1 or TRBD2 for D (5 bases each). CDR3 length: 15 amino acids. Trimming shortened V by 4 bases and J by 1 base, and 13 bases separated the two germline ends. Germline assignment: CDR1 SGHAT and CDR2 FQNNGV. The CDR3 reads CASSSVFGGQETQYF. Written as DNA, the CDR3 is TGTGCCAGCAGCTCGGTATTTGGGGGCCAAGAGACCCAGTACTTC.

This clone was observed at least ten times. CDR3: CASSYWGGNTIYF. The CDR3 DNA reads as TGTGCCAGCAGTTACTGGGGGGGAAACACCATATATTTT. The chain is built from TRBV6-6 and TRBJ1-3; D may be TRBD1 (5 bases). The CDR3 loop spans 13 amino acids. Trimming pared 1 base from V and 4 bases from J, leaving 5 bases between. Germline CDR1 reads MNHNY; CDR2 reads SVGAGI (reference sequence).